This T cell receptor beta chain was profiled in a study of blood T cells in healthy people across ages. About the study: T cells yielded about one barcoded beta molecule per two cells through template switching.

It was with a sample-barcoded 5' primer and a J-beta primer mix that a second PCR of roughly 7 to 12 cycles was run. Unique molecular identifiers of 12 random nucleotides labeled each cDNA. MiXCR, run by TCRdb on the 5' RACE reads, gives a single entry per CDR3 protein. The repertoire has fewer than 2 million distinct CDR3 sequences, roughly two fifths of them found once; the top ten carry 23%. The study, taken as a whole, reports: For the donors, CMV status was unknown and possibly confounded expanded clonotype changes.

About this clonotype: The antigen is undetermined.

The sequencing input was blood. The source of this sequence is a human donor in good health.

The CDR3 here is CSASSREGEQFF. The CDR3 DNA reads as TGCAGTGCTAGCTCCAGGGAGGGTGAGCAGTTCTTC. This chain links TRBV20-1 with TRBJ2-1; TRBD2 agrees at 7 bases. The CDR3 has 12 amino acids. V gave up 3 bases and J gave up 9 bases; unmatched junction bases: 5. CDR1 DFQATT and CDR2 SNEGSKA come from the germline V gene (reference sequence).